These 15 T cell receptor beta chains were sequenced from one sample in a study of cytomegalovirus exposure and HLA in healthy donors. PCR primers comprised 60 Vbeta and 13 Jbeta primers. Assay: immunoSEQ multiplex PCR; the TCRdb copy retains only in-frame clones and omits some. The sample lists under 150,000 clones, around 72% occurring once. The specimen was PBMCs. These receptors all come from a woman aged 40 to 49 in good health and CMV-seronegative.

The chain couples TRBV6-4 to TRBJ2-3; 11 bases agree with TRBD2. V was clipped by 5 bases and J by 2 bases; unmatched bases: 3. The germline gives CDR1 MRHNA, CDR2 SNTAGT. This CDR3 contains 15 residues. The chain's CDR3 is CASSSSGGDTDTQYF. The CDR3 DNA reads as TGTGCCAGCAGTAGTAGCGGGGGGGACACAGATACGCAGTATTTT.

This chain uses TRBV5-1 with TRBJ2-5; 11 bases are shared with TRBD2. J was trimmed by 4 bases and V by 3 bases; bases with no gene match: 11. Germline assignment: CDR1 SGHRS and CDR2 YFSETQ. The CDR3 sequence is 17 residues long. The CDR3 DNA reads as TGCGCCAGCAGCTCCCGCCCACTAGCGGGGGTCGGAGAGACCCAGTACTTC. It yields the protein CASSSRPLAGVGETQYF.

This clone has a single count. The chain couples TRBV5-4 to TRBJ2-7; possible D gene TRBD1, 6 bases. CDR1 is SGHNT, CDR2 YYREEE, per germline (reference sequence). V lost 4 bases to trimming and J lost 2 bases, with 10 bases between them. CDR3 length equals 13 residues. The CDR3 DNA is TGTGCCAGCAGCCCACAGGGCGCCTACGAGCAGTACTTC. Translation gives CASSPQGAYEQYF.

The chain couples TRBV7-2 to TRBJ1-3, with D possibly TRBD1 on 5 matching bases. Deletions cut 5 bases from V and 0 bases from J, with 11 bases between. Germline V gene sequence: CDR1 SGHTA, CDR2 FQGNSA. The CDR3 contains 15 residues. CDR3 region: CASSQTVSSGNTIYF. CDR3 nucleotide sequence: TGTGCCAGCAGCCAGACAGTCTCCTCTGGAAACACCATATATTTT. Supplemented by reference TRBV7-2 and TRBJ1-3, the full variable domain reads GAGVSQSPSNKVTEKGKDVELRCDPISGHTALYWYRQSLGQGLEFLIYFQGNSAPDKSGLPSDRFSAERTGGSVSTLTIQRTQQEDSAVYLCASSQTVSSGNTIYFGEGSWLTVV.

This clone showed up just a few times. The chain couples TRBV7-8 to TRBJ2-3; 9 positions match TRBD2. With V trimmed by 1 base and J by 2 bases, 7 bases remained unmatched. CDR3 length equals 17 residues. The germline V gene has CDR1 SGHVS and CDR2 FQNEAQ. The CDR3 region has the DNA TGTGCCAGCAGCTTAGGTCGGACTAGCGTGAACACAGATACGCAGTATTTT. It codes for CASSLGRTSVNTDTQYF.

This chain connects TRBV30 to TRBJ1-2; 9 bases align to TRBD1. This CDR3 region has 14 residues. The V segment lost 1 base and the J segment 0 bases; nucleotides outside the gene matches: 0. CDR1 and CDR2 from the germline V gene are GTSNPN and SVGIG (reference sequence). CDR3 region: CAWSGDRANYGYTF. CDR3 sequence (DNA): TGTGCCTGGAGTGGGGACAGGGCTAACTATGGCTACACCTTC.

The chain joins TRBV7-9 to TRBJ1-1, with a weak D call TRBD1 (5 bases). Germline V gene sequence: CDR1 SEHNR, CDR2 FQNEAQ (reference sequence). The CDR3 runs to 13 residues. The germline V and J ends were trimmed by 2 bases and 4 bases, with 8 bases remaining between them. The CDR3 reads CASSLTGGTEAFF. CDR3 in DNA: TGTGCCAGCAGCTTAACAGGTGGCACTGAAGCTTTCTTT.

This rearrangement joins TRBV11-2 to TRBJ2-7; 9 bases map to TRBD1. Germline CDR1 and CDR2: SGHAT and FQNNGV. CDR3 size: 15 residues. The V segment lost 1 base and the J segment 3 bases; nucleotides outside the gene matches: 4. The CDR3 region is CASSLAGTGFYEQYF. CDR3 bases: TGTGCCAGCAGCTTAGCAGGGACAGGGTTCTACGAGCAGTACTTC.

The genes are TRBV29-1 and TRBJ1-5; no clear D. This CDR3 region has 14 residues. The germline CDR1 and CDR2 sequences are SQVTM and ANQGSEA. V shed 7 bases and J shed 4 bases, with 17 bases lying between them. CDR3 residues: CSAIGRATNQPQHF. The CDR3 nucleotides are TGCAGCGCCATCGGGAGGGCGACTAATCAGCCCCAGCATTTT.

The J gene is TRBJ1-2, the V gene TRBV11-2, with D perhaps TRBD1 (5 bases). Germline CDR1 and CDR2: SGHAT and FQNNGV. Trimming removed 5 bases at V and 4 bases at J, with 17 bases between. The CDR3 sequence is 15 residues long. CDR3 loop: CASSGRGDRIYGYTF. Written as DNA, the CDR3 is TGTGCCAGCAGCGGACGGGGGGATCGGATCTATGGCTACACCTTC.

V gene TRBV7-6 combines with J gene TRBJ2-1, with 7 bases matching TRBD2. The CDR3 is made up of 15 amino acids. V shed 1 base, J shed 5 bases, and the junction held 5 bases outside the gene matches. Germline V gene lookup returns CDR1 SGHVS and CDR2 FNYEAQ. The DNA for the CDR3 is TGTGCCAGCAGCTTAGTGGCTAGCGGAAACAATGAGCAGTTCTTC. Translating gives CASSLVASGNNEQFF.

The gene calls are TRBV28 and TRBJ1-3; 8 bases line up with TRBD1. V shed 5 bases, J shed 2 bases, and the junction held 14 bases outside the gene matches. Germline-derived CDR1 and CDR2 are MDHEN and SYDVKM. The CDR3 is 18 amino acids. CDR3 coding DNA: TGTGCCAGCAGTGTCCGACTTCTTGGACAGGGCCCTGGAAACACCATATATTTT. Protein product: CASSVRLLGQGPGNTIYF.

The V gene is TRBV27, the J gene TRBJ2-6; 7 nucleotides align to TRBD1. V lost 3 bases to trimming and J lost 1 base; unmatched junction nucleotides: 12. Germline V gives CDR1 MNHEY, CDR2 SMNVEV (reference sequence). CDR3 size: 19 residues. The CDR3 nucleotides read TGTGCCAGCAGTTTGGCTACAGGGGAATCTTTATCTGGGGCCAACGTCCTGACTTTC. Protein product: CASSLATGESLSGANVLTF.

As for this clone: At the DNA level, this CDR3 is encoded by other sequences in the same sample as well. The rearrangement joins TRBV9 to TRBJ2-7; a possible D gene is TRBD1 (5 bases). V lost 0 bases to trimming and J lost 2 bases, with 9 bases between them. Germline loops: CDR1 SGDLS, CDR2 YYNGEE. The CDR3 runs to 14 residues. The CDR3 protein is CASSVGQNAYEQYF. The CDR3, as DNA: TGTGCCAGCAGCGTAGGACAGAACGCCTACGAGCAGTACTTC.

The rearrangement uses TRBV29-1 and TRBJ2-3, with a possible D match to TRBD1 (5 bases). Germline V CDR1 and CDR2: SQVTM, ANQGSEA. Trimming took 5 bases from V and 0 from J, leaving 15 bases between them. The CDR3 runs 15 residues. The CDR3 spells CSVHGHSFSTDTQYF. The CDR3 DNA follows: TGCAGCGTTCACGGACATTCCTTTAGCACAGATACGCAGTATTTT.